This T cell receptor (beta chain) was captured in a study of CD8 T cells in ankylosing spondylitis (dated by TCRdb to 2017 to 2019). With regard to the full study: To find TCR variants linked to disease, the study profiled T cell receptor beta repertoires in ankylosing spondylitis patients and healthy donors. The full study cohort comprised some 27 ankylosing spondylitis patients and 85 to 120 healthy donors. Peripheral blood samples were taken, and synovial fluid was additionally collected from ankylosing spondylitis patients.

At the junction V is shortened by 6 bases and J by 0 bases; bases outside the gene matches: 10. The CDR3 runs 16 residues from the cysteine to the phenylalanine. CDR3 DNA is the only sequence kept; it has 48 bases, read in frame from the first base. Details on this clonotype: Its antigen is currently not known. Base qualities are not recorded, but no much larger clone differs from it by a single base.

What the study reported, not specific to this receptor: The disease-linked clones were reported as significantly enriched in matched synovial fluid samples from ankylosing spondylitis patients. Some motif variants had previously been reported in the synovial fluid and blood of reactive arthritis patients, which suggests shared mechanisms of disease initiation. In peripheral blood, the disease-linked clones were found at relatively low frequencies and had a CD8+ phenotype. Blood from ankylosing spondylitis patients appeared to be characterized by a TCR beta motif composed of several highly homologous amino acid variants.

TCRdb shows the sequencer as Illumina HiSeq 2500. TCR beta libraries were prepared by quantitative 5'-RACE with molecular barcodes. On the study's bioinformatics: To identify disease-linked TCR variants, a new computational method was used, one built on a probabilistic model of VDJ rearrangement. TCRdb reanalyzed the raw reads on its own, using fastp at Q25 for trimming and MiXCR for clone calling, and kept in-frame beta chains. Each entry merges the rows of one CDR3 protein and shows their most common DNA and genes. V and J calls and clone size were set by TCRdb, not the authors. Within this sample are fewer than 400,000 distinct CDR3 sequences, with 20% to 25% of them counted one time only. The ten biggest clones cover approximately 15% of the sample.

Sequencing was carried out using blood, either unsorted or a sorted T cell fraction (not recorded which). This TCR was sampled from a male donor with ankylosing spondylitis. This receptor chain uses TRBV12-3 or TRBV12-4 and TRBJ2-7; 8 bases in between match TRBD2. The sequenced DNA: TGTGCCAGCAGCCTCAGGCCACTAGCGGCCTCCTACGAGCAGTACTTC. This codes for CASSLRPLAASYEQYF.